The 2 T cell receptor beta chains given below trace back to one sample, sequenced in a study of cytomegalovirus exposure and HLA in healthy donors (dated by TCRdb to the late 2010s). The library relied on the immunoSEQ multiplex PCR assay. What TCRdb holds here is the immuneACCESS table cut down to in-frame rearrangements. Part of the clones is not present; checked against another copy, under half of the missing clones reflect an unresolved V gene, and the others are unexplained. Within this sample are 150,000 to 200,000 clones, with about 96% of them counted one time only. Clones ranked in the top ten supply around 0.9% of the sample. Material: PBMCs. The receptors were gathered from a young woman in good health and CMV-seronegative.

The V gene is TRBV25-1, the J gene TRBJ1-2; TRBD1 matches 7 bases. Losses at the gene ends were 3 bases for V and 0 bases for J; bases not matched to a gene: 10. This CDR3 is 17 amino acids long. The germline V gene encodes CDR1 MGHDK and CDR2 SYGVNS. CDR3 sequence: CASSDSAGGLANYGYTF. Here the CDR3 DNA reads TGTGCCAGCAGTGATTCGGCAGGGGGTTTAGCTAACTATGGCTACACCTTC.

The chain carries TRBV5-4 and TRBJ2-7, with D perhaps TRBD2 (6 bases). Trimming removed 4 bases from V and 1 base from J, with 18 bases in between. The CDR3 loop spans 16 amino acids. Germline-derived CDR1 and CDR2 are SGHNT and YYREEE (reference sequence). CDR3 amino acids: CASSPSGEGASYEQYF. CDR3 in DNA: TGTGCCAGCAGCCCCTCGGGAGAGGGTGCTTCCTACGAGCAGTACTTC.